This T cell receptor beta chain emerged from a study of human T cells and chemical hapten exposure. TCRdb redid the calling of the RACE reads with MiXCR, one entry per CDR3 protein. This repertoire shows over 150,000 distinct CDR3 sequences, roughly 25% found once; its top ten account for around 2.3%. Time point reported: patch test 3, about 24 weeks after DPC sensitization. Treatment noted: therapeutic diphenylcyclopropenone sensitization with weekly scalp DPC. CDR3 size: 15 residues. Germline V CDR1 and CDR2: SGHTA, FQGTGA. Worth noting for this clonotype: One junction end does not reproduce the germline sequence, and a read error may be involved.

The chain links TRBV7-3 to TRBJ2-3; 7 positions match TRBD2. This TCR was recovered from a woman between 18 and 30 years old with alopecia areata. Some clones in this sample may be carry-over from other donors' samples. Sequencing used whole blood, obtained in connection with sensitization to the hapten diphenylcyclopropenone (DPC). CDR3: CVSSPTTTSPDTQYF. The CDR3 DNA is TGTGTCAGCAGCCCGACCACGACTAGCCCAGATACGCAGTATTTT.